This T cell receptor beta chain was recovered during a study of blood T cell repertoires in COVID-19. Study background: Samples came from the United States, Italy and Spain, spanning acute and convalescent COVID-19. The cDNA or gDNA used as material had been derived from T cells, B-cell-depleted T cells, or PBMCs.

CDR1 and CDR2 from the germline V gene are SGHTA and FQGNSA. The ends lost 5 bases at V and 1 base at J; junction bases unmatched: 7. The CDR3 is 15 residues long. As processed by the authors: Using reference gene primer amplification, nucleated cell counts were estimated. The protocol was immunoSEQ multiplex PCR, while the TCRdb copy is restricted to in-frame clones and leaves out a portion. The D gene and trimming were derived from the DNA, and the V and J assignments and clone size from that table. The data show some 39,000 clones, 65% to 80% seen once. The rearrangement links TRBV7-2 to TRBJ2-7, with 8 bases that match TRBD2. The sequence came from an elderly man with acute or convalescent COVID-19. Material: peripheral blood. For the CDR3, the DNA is TGTGCCAGCAGCCCGGGGGGGGCGGCGTCCTACGAGCAGTACTTC. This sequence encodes CASSPGGAASYEQYF.